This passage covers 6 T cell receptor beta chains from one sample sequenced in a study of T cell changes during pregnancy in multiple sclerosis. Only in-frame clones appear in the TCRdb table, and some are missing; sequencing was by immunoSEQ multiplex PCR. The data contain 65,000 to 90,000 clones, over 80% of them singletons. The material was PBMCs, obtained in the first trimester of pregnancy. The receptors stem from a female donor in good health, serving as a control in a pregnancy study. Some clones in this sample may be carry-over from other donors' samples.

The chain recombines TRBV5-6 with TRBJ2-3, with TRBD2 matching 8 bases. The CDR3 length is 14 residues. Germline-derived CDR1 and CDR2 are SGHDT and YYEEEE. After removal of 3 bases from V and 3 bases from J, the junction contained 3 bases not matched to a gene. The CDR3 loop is CASSYGLATDTQYF. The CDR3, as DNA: TGTGCCAGCAGCTATGGACTAGCTACAGATACGCAGTATTTT.

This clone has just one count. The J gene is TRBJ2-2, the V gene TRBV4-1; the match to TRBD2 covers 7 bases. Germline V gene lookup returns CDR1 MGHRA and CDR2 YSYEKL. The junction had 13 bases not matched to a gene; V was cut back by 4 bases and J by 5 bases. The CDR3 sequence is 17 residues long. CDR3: CASSPTLLAANTGELFF. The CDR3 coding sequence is TGCGCCAGCAGCCCCACCCTCCTAGCGGCAAATACCGGGGAGCTGTTTTTT.

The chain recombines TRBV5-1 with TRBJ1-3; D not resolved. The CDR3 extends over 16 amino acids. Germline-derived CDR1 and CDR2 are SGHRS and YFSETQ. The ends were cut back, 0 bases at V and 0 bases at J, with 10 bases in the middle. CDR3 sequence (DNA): TGCGCCAGCAGCTTGGCGGCGGGCCTCTCTGGAAACACCATATATTTT. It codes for CASSLAAGLSGNTIYF.

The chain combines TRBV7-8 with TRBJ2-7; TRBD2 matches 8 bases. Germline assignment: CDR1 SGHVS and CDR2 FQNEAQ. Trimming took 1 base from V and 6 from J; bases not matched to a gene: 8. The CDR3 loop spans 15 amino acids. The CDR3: CASSLGDGGELEQYF. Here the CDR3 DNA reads TGTGCCAGCAGCTTAGGAGACGGGGGGGAGCTCGAGCAGTACTTC.

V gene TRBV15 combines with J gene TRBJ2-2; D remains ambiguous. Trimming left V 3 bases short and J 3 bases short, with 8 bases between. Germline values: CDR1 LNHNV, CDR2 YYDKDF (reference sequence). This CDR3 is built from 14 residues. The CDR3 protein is CATSSQADTGELFF. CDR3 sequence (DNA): TGTGCCACCAGCAGTCAGGCAGACACCGGGGAGCTGTTTTTT.

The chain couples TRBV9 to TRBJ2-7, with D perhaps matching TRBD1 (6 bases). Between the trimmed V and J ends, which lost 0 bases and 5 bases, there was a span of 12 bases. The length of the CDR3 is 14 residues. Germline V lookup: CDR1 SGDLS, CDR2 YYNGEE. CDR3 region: CASSVAWGPHEQYF. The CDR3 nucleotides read TGTGCCAGCAGCGTAGCCTGGGGGCCCCACGAGCAGTACTTC.